The entry that follows covers one T cell receptor (beta chain) sequence. The data were obtained in a study of cytomegalovirus exposure and HLA in healthy donors. Germline V CDR1 and CDR2: SGHTA, FQGTGA. V shed 3 bases and J shed 1 base, with 6 bases lying between them. The CDR3 sequence is 13 residues long. Both 60 Vbeta primers and 13 Jbeta primers went into the PCR. Sequencing used immunoSEQ multiplex PCR; TCRdb keeps in-frame clones, though not all of them. The data hold a few hundred thousand clones, with roughly 90% observed a single time. This clonotype was sampled from a woman between 18 and 29 years old in good health and CMV-seronegative. V gene TRBV7-3 combines with J gene TRBJ1-1; no clear D. Sequences were obtained from PBMCs. The CDR3 loop is CASSFSQNTEAFF. In DNA form, the CDR3 reads TGTGCCAGCAGCTTTTCCCAGAACACTGAAGCTTTCTTT.